This T cell receptor (beta chain) emerged from a study of OX40 agonist ivuxolimab in advanced cancers. Overall study: Intravenous ivuxolimab was administered to patients every 2 weeks at 0.01 to 10 mg/kg. Patients in dose escalation had liver, melanoma, kidney or head and neck cancers.

About this clone: What it binds is unknown.

Notes on the study in general: Relative to CD4+, CD8+ T cells held more expanded clones on average. Among patients with partial responses at 0.1-3.0 mg/kg, clonal expansion was among the lowest.

Profiling relied on immunoSEQ multiplex PCR, and the TCRdb table lists in-frame clones only, not all of them. The table has tens of thousands of clones, roughly four fifths seen once. Here the sequenced sample was CD4+ or CD8+ T cells sorted from blood, taken in a trial of the OX40 agonist ivuxolimab. The origin of this receptor is an adult with an advanced solid tumor such as melanoma, head and neck, liver or kidney cancer.

CDR3 sequence (DNA): TGTGCCAGCAGTTCCGGGCAGGGCAATTCACCCCTCCACTTT. Its translation: CASSSGQGNSPLHF. This sequence joins TRBV6-5 and TRBJ1-6; possibly TRBD1 for D (5 bases). The CDR3 runs 14 residues. V was cut by 4 bases and J by 7 bases, with 11 bases left in between. From germline, CDR1 is MNHEY and CDR2 SVGAGI.